The rows below give T cell receptor beta chains drawn from one sample of a study of blood T cells in healthy people across ages. TCRdb re-analysed the 5' RACE reads in MiXCR, keeping a single row per CDR3 protein. The sample includes just under 750,000 distinct CDR3 sequences, around a fifth of them seen just once. Sequences were obtained from blood. All receptors derive from an older man in good health. CDR3s include the opening cysteine and the closing phenylalanine or tryptophan. A D gene is named only where the DNA matches it firmly. Clone size is stated in some rows and not others, as once, few, many or a class when expanded.

D	V	J	size	DNA	CDR3
TRBD1	TRBV6-6	TRBJ1-2	-	TGTGCCAGCAGTTACGACAGGGAGCGAGGTGGCTACACCTTC	CASSYDRERGGYTF
-	TRBV20-1	TRBJ2-3	-	TGCAGTGCTAGTCATGACAGCCGCACAGATACGCAGTATTTT	CSASHDSRTDTQYF
-	TRBV29-1	TRBJ1-6	few	TGCAGCGTGAGGGGCGGGGTGGATTCACCCCTCCACTTT	CSVRGGVDSPLHF
-	TRBV20-1	TRBJ2-5	few	TGCAGTGCTAACGGGGCGTACCAAGAGACCCAGTACTTC	CSANGAYQETQYF
TRBD1	TRBV28	TRBJ1-5	few	TGTGCCAGCAGTATAATACAGGGGGGGAGCAATCAGCCCCAGCATTTT	CASSIIQGGSNQPQHF
-	TRBV20-1	TRBJ1-2	-	TGCAGTGCTAGAGATGGGACAACTAACTATGGCTACACCTTC	CSARDGTTNYGYTF
-	TRBV24-1	TRBJ2-2	few	TGTGCCACACAGGGATACACCGGGGAGCTGTTTTTT	CATQGYTGELFF
TRBD1	TRBV7-9	TRBJ1-4	many	TGTGCCAGCAGCTCGGACAGGGGAGATGAAAAACTGTTTTTT	CASSSDRGDEKLFF
-	TRBV18	TRBJ2-3	-	TGTGCCAGCTCCGGCGCCGGGCTAGACACAGATACGCAGTATTTT	CASSGAGLDTDTQYF
-	TRBV29-1	TRBJ1-2	-	TGCAGCGTTGAAGGTGGGATGGGTCTCTATGGCTACACCTTC	CSVEGGMGLYGYTF
TRBD1	TRBV18	TRBJ1-4	-	TGTGCCAGCTCACCACAGACAGGGTATGAAAAACTGTTTTTT	CASSPQTGYEKLFF
TRBD1	TRBV5-1	TRBJ2-4	few	TGCGCCAGCAGCCCATTCACAGGGGGCTCCAAAAACATTCAGTACTTC	CASSPFTGGSKNIQYF
-	TRBV7-9	TRBJ1-1	-	TGTGCCAGCAGCCCGGAGGGGACATTGAACACTGAAGCTTTCTTT	CASSPEGTLNTEAFF
TRBD2	TRBV4-1	TRBJ2-3	-	TGCGCCAGCAGCCTCCTAGCGGAGGGGAGCACAGATACGCAGTATTTT	CASSLLAEGSTDTQYF
-	TRBV4-1	TRBJ2-7	-	TGCGCCAGCAGCCAAGCACATGGGTCTTCCTACGAGCAGTACTTC	CASSQAHGSSYEQYF
TRBD1	TRBV29-1	TRBJ1-2	-	TGCAGCGCCTCCGACAGGGGCGTCCCCGATTCCTTCTATGGCTACACCTTC	CSASDRGVPDSFYGYTF
TRBD2	TRBV12-3/TRBV12-4	TRBJ2-1	few	TGTGCCAGCAGTTTAGGCCTAGCGGGATTCTCCTACAATGAGCAGTTCTTC	CASSLGLAGFSYNEQFF
-	TRBV5-1	TRBJ1-4	-	TGCGCCAGCAGCTTGGGAGCCTCAGGGGAAAAACTGTTTTTT	CASSLGASGEKLFF
TRBD1	TRBV20-1	TRBJ1-4	few	TGCAGTGCTAGGACAGGGGGCGATGAAAAACTGTTTTTT	CSARTGGDEKLFF
-	TRBV29-1	TRBJ1-1	-	TGCAGCGCGCAGTTCGGGAACACTGAAGCTTTCTTT	CSAQFGNTEAFF
-	TRBV3-1	TRBJ2-1	few	TGTGCCAGCAGCCAAGATATAGGGGACGACGGCTCCTACAATGAGCAGTTCTTC	CASSQDIGDDGSYNEQFF
-	TRBV29-1	TRBJ1-1	few	TGCAGCGTGGAAGAGGGGGGAGAAGGGAACACTGAAGCTTTCTTT	CSVEEGGEGNTEAFF
TRBD1	TRBV14	TRBJ2-5	-	TGTGCCAGCAGCCTAAGACAGGGCAGAGGGACCCAGTACTTC	CASSLRQGRGTQYF
-	TRBV11-2	TRBJ1-3	few	TGTGCCAGCAGTTGGGGATGGGACAACTCTGGAAACACCATATATTTT	CASSWGWDNSGNTIYF
-	TRBV12-3/TRBV12-4	TRBJ1-5	-	TGTGCCAGCAGTTTCCAGGGAGATAGCAATCAGCCCCAGCATTTT	CASSFQGDSNQPQHF
TRBD2	TRBV7-2	TRBJ2-3	few	TGTGCCAGCAGCTGGAGCGGGAGGGGAACAGATACGCAGTATTTT	CASSWSGRGTDTQYF
-	TRBV3-1	TRBJ2-5	-	TGTGCCAGCAGCCAAGGTGCGGGGACCCAAGAGACCCAGTACTTC	CASSQGAGTQETQYF
-	TRBV4-2	TRBJ2-7	-	TGTGCCAGCAGCCAAGATGGGCAGCTATACGAGCAGTACTTC	CASSQDGQLYEQYF
TRBD1	TRBV6-5	TRBJ1-2	-	TGTGCCAGCAGCGACGGACAGGGGGTCGGCTACACCTTC	CASSDGQGVGYTF
TRBD2	TRBV5-1	TRBJ2-5	few	TGCGCCAGCAGCAAGACTAGCGGAACGTACCAAGAGACCCAGTACTTC	CASSKTSGTYQETQYF
-	TRBV12-3/TRBV12-4	TRBJ2-1	few	TGTGCCAGCAGTTTAGCATCTTGGGACAATGAGCAGTTCTTC	CASSLASWDNEQFF
-	TRBV5-1	TRBJ1-4	-	TGCGCCAGCAGCCTGGAGGGTGGTCGGGAAAAACTGTTTTTT	CASSLEGGREKLFF
-	TRBV7-9	TRBJ1-1	-	TGTGCCAGCAACTGGGGGAACACTGAAGCTTTCTTT	CASNWGNTEAFF
-	TRBV5-8	TRBJ2-1	few	TGTGCCAGCAGCCAGGGGAAAGGCTTCATGGACAATGAGCAGTTCTTC	CASSQGKGFMDNEQFF
-	TRBV5-1	TRBJ2-7	few	TGCGCCAGCAGCTTGGACGGCACTGAACCCTACGAGCAGTACTTC	CASSLDGTEPYEQYF
TRBD1	TRBV20-1	TRBJ1-2	few	TGCAGTGCTAGAGATCGTCTGACAGGGTTGATAGGTGGCTACACCTTC	CSARDRLTGLIGGYTF
-	TRBV12-3/TRBV12-4	TRBJ2-5	-	TGTGCCAGCAGTTTAATCGGGGCTGTCCAAGAGACCCAGTACTTC	CASSLIGAVQETQYF
-	TRBV12-3/TRBV12-4	TRBJ2-5	few	TGTGCCAGCAGTTTCCTCCCCCGGGGGCAAGAGACCCAGTACTTC	CASSFLPRGQETQYF
-	TRBV7-7	TRBJ2-5	-	TGTGCCGTTAGAGGAGGGAACCAAGAGACCCAGTACTTC	CAVRGGNQETQYF
TRBD2	TRBV7-2	TRBJ2-3	few	TGTGCCAGCACCCTTAGCGGGAGTGGTACAGATACGCAGTATTTT	CASTLSGSGTDTQYF
TRBD2	TRBV28	TRBJ2-1	-	TGTGCCAGCAGTTTTCTAGCGGCCTCCTACAATGAGCAGTTCTTC	CASSFLAASYNEQFF
TRBD1	TRBV7-2	TRBJ2-6	few	TGTGCCAGCAGCCGAGCTGGACAGGGGGCGTCTGGGGCCAACGTCCTGACTTTC	CASSRAGQGASGANVLTF
TRBD2	TRBV24-1	TRBJ2-5	-	TGTGCCACCAGTGATTTAGCGGGGGGGCACCAAGAGACCCAGTACTTC	CATSDLAGGHQETQYF
-	TRBV9	TRBJ1-3	-	TGTGCCAGCAGCGTATATGGGAGCTCTGGAAACACCATATATTTT	CASSVYGSSGNTIYF
-	TRBV10-3	TRBJ2-3	many	TGTGCCATCAGCCGGGCGGGACAGATGAGCACAGATACGCAGTATTTT	CAISRAGQMSTDTQYF
-	TRBV7-2	TRBJ1-5	-	TGTGCCAGCAGCTTACCAGGGGTTAGCAATCAGCCCCAGCATTTT	CASSLPGVSNQPQHF
-	TRBV6-6	TRBJ2-5	-	TGTGCCAGCAAGCATGACGGCGAGACCCAGTATTTC	CASKHDGETQYF
TRBD2	TRBV9	TRBJ2-1	few	TGTGCCAGCAGCCCCCCCCCGGGACTAAGATACAATGAGCAGTTCTTC	CASSPPPGLRYNEQFF
TRBD2	TRBV20-1	TRBJ2-5	-	TGCAGTGCTAGGCCTCTGGGACTAGCGGGTCAAACGAGAGAGACCCAGTACTTC	CSARPLGLAGQTRETQYF
-	TRBV29-1	TRBJ2-5	few	TGCAGCGTTGAAGCAGGAGCGACCCAGTACTTC	CSVEAGATQYF
-	TRBV12-3/TRBV12-4	TRBJ1-2	many	TGTGCCAGCAGTTTGGACAGAAATGGCTACACCTTC	CASSLDRNGYTF
-	TRBV6-5	TRBJ1-1	few	TGTGCCGGCAGTTACGCGACAGGTCTGGTTGTCACTGAAGCTTTCTTT	CAGSYATGLVVTEAFF
-	TRBV30	TRBJ2-5	few	TGTGCCTGGGTGGAGCAAGAGACCCAGTACTTC	CAWVEQETQYF
-	TRBV12-3/TRBV12-4	TRBJ1-1	few	TGTGCCGGCAGTTTTTGGTCGGGTCCAGCTTTCTTT	CAGSFWSGPAFF
-	TRBV5-1	TRBJ2-1	-	TGCGCCAGCAGCTTGTACCACCAGGGCAATGAGCAGTTCTTC	CASSLYHQGNEQFF
TRBD1	TRBV19	TRBJ1-5	-	TGTGCCAGTAGTAGACAGGACAGGGGGAACAATCAGCCCCAGCATTTT	CASSRQDRGNNQPQHF
TRBD1	TRBV2	TRBJ2-1	many	TGTGCCAGCAGTCCTCGGGACAGGCAACACAATGAGCAGTTCTTC	CASSPRDRQHNEQFF